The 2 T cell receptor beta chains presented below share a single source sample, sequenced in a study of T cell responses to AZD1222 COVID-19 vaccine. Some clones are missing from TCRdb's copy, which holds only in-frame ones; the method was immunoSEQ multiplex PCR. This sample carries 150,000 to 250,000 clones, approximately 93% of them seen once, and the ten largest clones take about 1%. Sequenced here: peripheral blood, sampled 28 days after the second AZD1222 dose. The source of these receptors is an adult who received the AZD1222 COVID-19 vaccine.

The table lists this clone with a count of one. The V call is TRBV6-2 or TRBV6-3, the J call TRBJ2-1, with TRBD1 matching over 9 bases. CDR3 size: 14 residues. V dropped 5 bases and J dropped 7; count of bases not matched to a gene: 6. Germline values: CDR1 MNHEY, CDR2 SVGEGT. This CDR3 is CASSPGTGRNEQFF. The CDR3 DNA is TGTGCCAGCAGTCCCGGGACAGGGAGGAATGAGCAGTTCTTC.

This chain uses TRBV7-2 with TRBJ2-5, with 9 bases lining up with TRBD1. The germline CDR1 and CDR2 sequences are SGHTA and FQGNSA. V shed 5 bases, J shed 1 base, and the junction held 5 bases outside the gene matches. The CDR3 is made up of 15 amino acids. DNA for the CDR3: TGTGCCAGCAGCCCGGGGACAGGGTCCCAAGAGACCCAGTACTTC. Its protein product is CASSPGTGSQETQYF.